This T cell receptor beta chain was sequenced for a study of blood T cells in healthy people across ages. Trimming pared 7 bases from V and 3 bases from J, leaving 10 bases between. The CDR3 length is 13 residues. Germline CDR1 is MDHEN and CDR2 is SYDVKM. The use of a sample-barcoded 5' primer and a J-beta primer mix characterized a second PCR of roughly 7 to 11 cycles. TCRdb re-derived calls from the 5' RACE reads in MiXCR, one entry per CDR3 protein. The sample gives over 1.5 million distinct CDR3 sequences, roughly 52% of which show up once; more than 2% is in the top ten. This rearrangement joins TRBV28 to TRBJ1-5, with a possible D match to TRBD1 (5 bases). The TCR originated in a woman in her thirties or forties in good health. The sample consisted of blood. The CDR3 here is CASMEGLNQPQHF. In DNA, the CDR3 is TGTGCCAGCATGGAGGGGCTCAATCAGCCCCAGCATTTT.